A single sample is the source of the 3 T cell receptor beta chains below, sequenced in a study of brain metastases from non-small cell lung cancer. TCRdb keeps only in-frame clones here, not all; method: immunoSEQ multiplex PCR. The data contain 650 to 950 clones, approximately 83% of them singletons. Sequenced input: tissue from a brain metastasis. These receptors were taken from a donor at least 40 years old with non-small cell lung cancer.

This clone was picked up a small number of times. The genes are TRBV4-1 and TRBJ2-7; 9 bases are shared with TRBD2. The V gene's germline CDR1 is MGHRA and CDR2 YSYEKL. The CDR3 loop spans 15 amino acids. With V trimmed by 3 bases and J by 3 bases, 6 bases remained unmatched. CDR3 region: CASSQVAGDYYEQYF. In DNA, the CDR3 is TGCGCCAGCAGCCAGGTAGCGGGGGATTACTACGAGCAGTACTTC.

The chain is built from TRBV19 and TRBJ1-1, with D uncertain. Trimming took 7 bases from V and 7 from J, leaving 13 bases between them. The V gene's germline CDR1 is LNHDA and CDR2 SQIVND (reference sequence). The CDR3 consists of 12 residues. CDR3 in DNA: TGTGCCAGTACCGACTTTCCAGGTGAAGCTTTCTTT. Its translation: CASTDFPGEAFF.

The rearrangement links TRBV6-1 to TRBJ1-5; D is perhaps TRBD1 (6 bases). CDR3 length equals 16 residues. Germline assignment: CDR1 MNHNS and CDR2 SASEGT. Trimming left V 4 bases short and J 0 bases short, with 13 bases between. CDR3 in amino acids: CASSVLQGHSNQPQHF. The CDR3 nucleotides read TGTGCCAGCAGTGTCCTACAGGGTCATAGCAATCAGCCCCAGCATTTT.